This TCR beta chain appears in the sequencing data of a study of cytomegalovirus exposure and HLA in healthy donors (dated by TCRdb to about 2017). The study in broad terms: An earlier analysis of roughly 630 of the donors reported roughly 300 Gb of sequence data and roughly 100 million unique TCR beta sequences from about 200 million T cells. All discovery cohort repertoires had been generated on a single sequencing platform. In an earlier analysis of roughly 580 of the donors, high-throughput TCR beta sequencing was used to judge whether each TCR beta V gene segment behaved as functional or pseudogenic. Among the roughly 400 genotyped donors, approximately 77% belonged to the genetic ancestry cluster associated with self-reported Caucasian donors. In a later analysis, previously published TCR beta repertoires from more than 500 donors were re-analyzed and high-resolution HLA genotyping was added so that TCR occurrence patterns could be studied. Donor age, sex, ethnicity and CMV serostatus were compiled alongside the repertoire data. A later genetic analysis took genome-wide SNP genotypes for about three fifths of the roughly 700 donors and used that subset as a discovery cohort. The study aimed to test whether signatures of past pathogen exposure could be identified by cataloging public T cell receptors. Besides the first cohort of roughly 640 subjects, a separate validation cohort made up of 95 to 150 different subjects was used. Class I and class II HLA loci were covered by the typing at four-digit resolution. Roughly 300 gigabases of sequencing data and approximately 85 million unique TCR sequences were included in an early release covering about 620 HLA-typed donors. Typing coverage varied by locus: about 629-630 donors for A, B, C, DRB1 and DQB1; approximately 520 for DQA1; 600 to 610 for DPA1; some 470 for DPB1. The study used immunosequencing to profile the T cell repertoires of several hundred subjects and linked those repertoires to cytomegalovirus serostatus. A handful of DR-DQ haplotypes were handled as single units for association and clustering because linkage in the cohort was strong. Among some 400 genotyped donors of the cohort, an average of about 240,000 unique TCR beta nucleotide sequences were sequenced per donor, around a sixth of them non-productive. Rather than drawing on any new phenotypic data, the later analysis identified candidate immune exposures from TCR beta sequences and the way those sequences occurred across donors. To predict cytomegalovirus infection status, the study brought together high-throughput TCR immunosequencing, statistical association of individual TCRs with disease status, and machine learning. The paper as a whole reports these results and caveats: In a later analysis, HLA-associated TCR beta chains were found to be more clonally expanded and to have lower generation probabilities than equally common non-associated chains. In a later analysis, TCR association rates were found to vary across HLA loci, with the most associated TCRs seen for DRB1 alleles and the fewest for HLA-C alleles. Because counts were too low, more than 15 rarely observed V segments, including chromosome 9 orphons, were excluded from the earlier analysis of under 650 of the donors. Presence/absence analyses assumed roughly uniform sequencing depth across donors, an assumption that may not hold. While some public TCRs were present in many individuals, most TCR sequences turned up only very rarely across donors. An earlier analysis of 450 to 750 of the donors showed that most TCR beta V segments appeared in productive rearrangements either about 87% or about 30% of the time, which broadly matched IMGT annotations. Some IMGT-functional V segments, including TRBV6-2 and TRBV6-3, could not be told apart with the 87-base-pair reads, so those segments were excluded. Immune exposure information for the cohort was limited to CMV serostatus. In a later analysis, most CMV-associated TCR beta chains were found to appear HLA-restricted, with HLA associations seemingly driven largely by CMV exposure. In a later genetic analysis, fewer N-insertions in productive TCRs were reported among donors in an Asian-associated ancestry cluster than the roughly 710-donor mean. When HLA alleles, especially DR and DQ, strongly co-occurred, attributing TCR associations to individual alleles was difficult. V-gene and J-gene trimming of TCR beta chains was associated with a missense DCLRE1C variant in a later genetic analysis, and the association was replicated in an independent cohort. Linkage disequilibrium might explain the correlated functional status among segregating V segments, but an unknown experimental factor could not be excluded. It was suggested by the authors that the approach could potentially be generalized to other disease states and immunological phenotypes. In a later analysis, several top co-occurrence clusters were reported to appear linked to parvovirus B19, influenza, CMV and Epstein-Barr virus. A cluster of highly shared sequence variants was judged likely to represent a technical artifact of the sequencing pipeline. In vitro tests confirmed that a few of the cytomegalovirus-associated TCR beta chains recognize cytomegalovirus antigens. Cytomegalovirus status was reported to be diagnosed by the classifier with high specificity and sensitivity in both the original and validation cohorts. A later analysis associated 17,000 or so TCR beta sequences with specific HLA alleles at a false discovery rate of 0.05. In the study, around 150 TCR beta chains were listed as associated with cytomegalovirus. A further reported finding was that TCR beta sequences accurately predicted the HLA-A and HLA-B alleles for most subjects in the first cohort. HLA typing was unavailable for some donors at each locus, so association tests used only the typed subset. In this cohort, only TCR beta chains were sequenced, and detectable features were limited by the absence of alpha or paired-chain data.

The library was obtained by the immunoSEQ multiplex PCR assay. A mixture of 60 forward primers for TCR Vbeta segments and 13 reverse primers for TCR Jbeta segments was used in the multiplex PCR. A multiplex PCR assay on genomic DNA amplified the CDR3 region of rearranged TCR beta genes. The amplified TCR beta libraries were sequenced on the Illumina HiSeq System as 87-base-pair reads. Processing in the source paper ran as follows. A later analysis tallied roughly 80 million unique TCR beta chains across the 600 to 700 repertoires, and approximately 9.9 million of those chains were shared by two or more donors. A nearest-neighbor algorithm error-corrected the raw reads and collapsed the reads into unique sequences, merging closely related sequences to remove PCR and sequencing errors. V, D and J gene segments were assigned by aligning CDR3 sequences to IMGT reference sequences. Each retained sequence needed at least a six-nucleotide match to both a V gene segment and a J gene segment. Rearrangements were classified as productive when the CDR3 lacked stop codons and remained in frame with V and J, and all other rearrangements were classified as non-productive. CDR3 was defined by IMGT convention, running from the second conserved V-encoded cysteine to the conserved J-encoded phenylalanine. The earlier analysis of a few hundred of the donors excluded sequences that lacked an unambiguous match to a single V gene segment. An earlier analysis of 587 of the donors classified V segments as functional when productive rearrangements were above 56.7% and as segregating when the standard deviation between donors was above 5%. A statistical classification framework was developed to diagnose cytomegalovirus status using the catalog of TCR beta chain sequences. A later analysis assigned V and J genes by comparing TCR nucleotide sequences with IMGT/GENE-DB human TR gene sequences. In a later analysis, CDR3 sequences and most-parsimonious VDJ recombination scenarios were assigned using the TCRdist pipeline. In a later analysis, each TCR beta chain was defined by its CDR3 amino acid sequence together with its V-gene family, and reads lacking a unique V-gene family were excluded. A later analysis removed 592 highly shared, low-generation-probability nucleotide sequences to deal with suspected cross-contamination and a sequencing artifact. For each public chain, a later analysis derived a clonal expansion index from normalized ranks of inferred template counts within each repertoire. In a later analysis, generation probabilities were computed with a VDJ recombination model fitted to out-of-frame rearrangements, and the resulting probabilities were checked against IGoR. A later analysis scored TCR-TCR, TCR-HLA and TCR-CMV co-occurrence with hypergeometric tests, applying a repertoire-size bias correction to TCR pairs. A later analysis estimated false discovery rates by permuting HLA or CMV assignments 20 times. In a later analysis, co-occurring TCRs were grouped using DBSCAN, and TCRdist sequence similarity was added for clustering within HLA-allele-positive subsets. Repertoires with fewer than 30,000 or more than 120,000 public chains were left out of co-occurrence clustering, as were four to six repertoires with anomalous nucleotide sharing. TCRdb re-hosts the immuneACCESS table, in-frame sequences only. Its copies lack some clones; in the studies checked, an unresolved V gene accounts for under half of them, and the cause for the rest is not known. Clone size and V and J calls were adopted from that table, with D and trimming inferred from the DNA. The sample table contains about 190,000 clones; only one count was recorded for about 86% of them. Around 1.9% of the sample is held by the ten biggest clonotypes.

CDR1 is given as SEHNR and CDR2 as FQNEAQ, both from the germline V gene (reference sequence). Trimming costs V 7 bases and J 8 bases, and their ends lie 15 bases apart. CDR3 length: 14 amino acids, cysteine to phenylalanine. Solely the CDR3 DNA is kept, with 42 bases framed from the first base. As concerns this clone: No antigen is known for it. No base quality values were provided; no much bigger clone lies one nucleotide off.

The cohort comprised some 700 healthy bone marrow donors. At the time of sampling, every cohort member was nominally healthy, though immune exposures that went unrecorded were likely present. The donor tested CMV seropositive and was one of the 289 seropositive cohort members. A peripheral blood sample was collected from each donor, and TCR beta sequencing was performed on peripheral blood mononuclear cells. The Qiagen DNeasy Blood Extraction Kit was used to extract genomic DNA from the blood cell samples. Rearrangement joined TRBV7-9 to TRBJ1-6; TRBD1 is possibly the D segment (5 matching bases). The material sequenced was PBMCs. This clonotype was obtained from a young woman in good health and CMV-seropositive. The CDR3 sequence is CASTFPGNDSPLHF. The DNA sequence is TGTGCCAGCACCTTTCCAGGGAATGATTCACCCCTCCACTTT. With the rest looked up from the reference TRBV7-9 and TRBJ1-6 genes rather than sequenced, the full variable domain is DTGVSQNPRHKITKRGQNVTFRCDPISEHNRLYWYRQTLGQGPEFLTYFQNEAQLEKSRLLSDRFSAERPKGSFSTLEIQRTEQGDSAMYLCASTFPGNDSPLHFGNGTRLTVT.